The 23 T cell receptor beta chains below come from one sample, sequenced in a study of blood T cell repertoires in COVID-19. Sequencing was performed with immunoSEQ multiplex PCR; in TCRdb, only in-frame clones are kept and a portion is missing. The sample yields about 320,000 clones, over 85% seen once. Sequenced material: PBMCs or T cells enriched from blood (not recorded which). These receptor sequences come from a man in his 60s who had recovered from COVID-19.

The sample holds a few counts of this clone. The V call is TRBV7-9, the J call TRBJ2-7; the match to TRBD1 covers 8 bases. V shed 4 bases and J 5 bases; nucleotides not matched to a gene: 4. Germline V gene lookup returns CDR1 SEHNR and CDR2 FQNEAQ (reference sequence). The CDR3 sequence is 13 residues long. The CDR3 reads CASSYGQGDEQYF. The CDR3 DNA sequence: TGTGCCAGCAGCTACGGACAGGGCGACGAGCAGTACTTC.

The rearrangement joins TRBV11-2 to TRBJ2-7, with 9 bases aligning to TRBD1. The germline V gene encodes CDR1 SGHAT and CDR2 FQNNGV. After removal of 4 bases from V and 4 bases from J, the junction contained 2 bases not matched to a gene. CDR3 length: 13 residues. The CDR3 coding sequence is TGTGCCAGCAGCTCTGACAGGGGGTACGAGCAGTACTTC. Its protein product is CASSSDRGYEQYF. Drawing the rest from reference TRBV11-2 and TRBJ2-7, the complete variable domain is EAGVAQSPRYKIIEKRQSVAFWCNPISGHATLYWYQQILGQGPKLLIQFQNNGVVDDSQLPKDRFSAERLKGVDSTLKIQPAKLEDSAVYLCASSSDRGYEQYFGPGTRLTVT.

The rearrangement links TRBV7-3 to TRBJ1-1, with D maybe TRBD1 (6 bases). Germline V gives CDR1 SGHTA, CDR2 FQGTGA. Deletions cut 7 bases from V and 4 bases from J, with 13 bases between. The CDR3 covers 13 residues. CDR3 bases: TGTGCCAGCAAAAACAGGGAGTCCACTGAAGCTTTCTTT. As protein: CASKNRESTEAFF.

CDR3 in DNA: TGTGCCAGCAGCTACATCACGGGTAACAATTCACCCCTCCACTTT. Translated, it gives CASSYITGNNSPLHF. The J gene is TRBJ1-6, the V gene TRBV4-2; D is undetermined. V shed 5 bases and J shed 7 bases, with 15 bases lying between them. The CDR3 length is 15 residues. Per germline, CDR1 LGHNA and CDR2 YNFKEQ.

The sample holds one count of this clone. The chain is built from TRBV7-2 and TRBJ2-1, with 10 nucleotides matching TRBD1. CDR3 length: 15 amino acids. Germline-derived CDR1 and CDR2 are SGHTA and FQGNSA. V lost 5 bases and J lost 10; bases outside the gene matches: 11. The CDR3: CASSRGTGVRSEQFF. In DNA, the CDR3 is TGTGCCAGCAGCCGGGGGACAGGGGTAAGGAGCGAGCAGTTCTTC.

The V call is TRBV28, the J call TRBJ1-1; 9 bases match TRBD1. Looked up from germline, CDR1 is MDHEN and CDR2 is SYDVKM. V was clipped by 5 bases and J by 3 bases; unmatched bases: 7. This CDR3 is built from 15 residues. CDR3 nucleotides: TGTGCCAGCAGTCTCCGTTGGGACAGGGACACTGAAGCTTTCTTT. Amino acids: CASSLRWDRDTEAFF.

The chain employs TRBV18 and TRBJ2-2; 7 bases map to TRBD1. The CDR3 has 14 amino acids. Trimming at V came to 5 bases and at J to 3 bases, leaving 3 bases not matched to a gene. Germline V gives CDR1 KGHSH, CDR2 LQKENI. Here the CDR3 reads CASSSTGYTGELFF. DNA of the CDR3: TGTGCCAGCTCATCGACAGGGTACACCGGGGAGCTGTTTTTT.

This rearrangement joins TRBV11-2 to TRBJ2-4, with a weak D call TRBD1 (6 bases). V was clipped by 5 bases and J by 1 base, with 15 bases between them. The CDR3 is 16 residues long. Germline lookup yields CDR1 SGHAT and CDR2 FQNNGV. The CDR3 reads CASSPHPGVAKNIQYF. In DNA form, the CDR3 reads TGTGCCAGCAGCCCGCACCCAGGGGTGGCCAAAAACATTCAGTACTTC.

The chain combines TRBV7-6 with TRBJ1-1; 10 bases are shared with TRBD1. In germline, CDR1 is SGHVS, CDR2 FNYEAQ. J lost 1 base, V lost 5 bases, and 10 bases had no gene match. CDR3 length: 17 amino acids. Written as DNA, the CDR3 is TGTGCCAGCAGCCCCAGACAGGGGGCCGCGTGGAACACTGAAGCTTTCTTT. It translates to CASSPRQGAAWNTEAFF.

The genes are TRBV18 and TRBJ1-1, with D possibly TRBD1 on 6 matching bases. Trimming cost V 0 bases and J 8 bases, with 13 bases left between them. Germline CDR1 and CDR2: KGHSH and LQKENI. This CDR3 contains 14 residues. The CDR3 bases are TGTGCCAGCTCACCACCGGGGGCCAGGGCCGAAGCTTTCTTT. Its translation: CASSPPGARAEAFF.

The genes are TRBV3-1 (or the pseudogene TRBV3-2) and TRBJ1-3, with D tentatively TRBD1 (5 bases). From germline, CDR1 is LGHDT and CDR2 YNNKEL (reference sequence). The germline V and J ends were trimmed by 0 bases and 2 bases, with 8 bases remaining between them. The CDR3 runs to 15 residues. CDR3 sequence (DNA): TGTGCCAGCAGCCAAGACGCGGGGGCTGGAAACACCATATATTTT. Translating gives CASSQDAGAGNTIYF.

This clone was detected a few times. The chain employs TRBV6-2 or TRBV6-3 and TRBJ2-7; D is perhaps TRBD2 (6 bases). V was trimmed by 2 bases and J by 1 base, leaving 9 bases between them. Germline CDR1 is MNHEY and CDR2 is SVGEGT. CDR3 length: 14 residues. The CDR3 bases are TGTGCCAGCAGTTACGGCGGGACGTCCTACGAGCAGTACTTC. Its translation: CASSYGGTSYEQYF.

The CDR3 sequence is CASSQTTNYGYTF. The CDR3 region has the DNA TGTGCCAGCAGCCAAACAACTAACTATGGCTACACCTTC. This chain connects TRBV7-9 to TRBJ1-2; D not resolved. The CDR3 loop spans 13 amino acids. Per the germline V gene, CDR1 is SEHNR and CDR2 is FQNEAQ (reference sequence). V was trimmed by 5 bases and J by 0 bases, leaving 7 bases between them.

The V and J genes are TRBV5-1 and TRBJ2-7; 8 bases map to TRBD1. Germline V CDR1 and CDR2: SGHRS, YFSETQ. The CDR3 has 16 residues. The junction had 10 bases not matched to a gene; V was cut back by 0 bases and J by 5 bases. CDR3 sequence (DNA): TGCGCCAGCAGCTTGGAACGGACAGGGACTTTCGACGAGCAGTACTTC. Translated: CASSLERTGTFDEQYF.

The chain carries TRBV6-5 and TRBJ1-2; tentative D call: TRBD1 (6 bases). With 6 bases removed from V and 7 bases from J, the gap between germline ends came to 15 bases. CDR1 is MNHEY and CDR2 is SVGAGI in the germline V gene. This CDR3 has 13 residues. CDR3 sequence reads: CASSPVGGSGYTF. The DNA for the CDR3 is TGTGCCAGCAGCCCAGTAGGGGGATCTGGCTACACCTTC.

The chain links TRBV19 to TRBJ2-2, with 9 bases identical to TRBD1. The CDR3 covers 17 residues. The germline V gene encodes CDR1 LNHDA and CDR2 SQIVND (reference sequence). V dropped 2 bases and J dropped 5; count of bases not matched to a gene: 9. The chain's CDR3 is CASSIPTGGRVTGELFF. The CDR3 region has the DNA TGTGCCAGTAGTATACCCACAGGGGGCAGGGTAACCGGGGAGCTGTTTTTT.

The V gene is TRBV10-3, the J gene TRBJ2-6; D remains ambiguous. CDR3 length equals 13 residues. Germline V lookup: CDR1 ENHRY, CDR2 SYGVKD. Trimming shortened V by 8 bases and J by 1 base, and 6 bases separated the two germline ends. CDR3 bases: TGTGCCATCGCGGAGTCTGGGGCCAACGTCCTGACTTTC. It translates to CAIAESGANVLTF.

The chain is built from TRBV21-1 and TRBJ1-5; TRBD1 was called by the table and not checked on the DNA. TRBV21-1 is described as a pseudogene. CDR3 size: 11 residues. This chain's CDR3 is CARLQGQPQHF. The DNA for the CDR3 is TGTGCCAGATTACAGGGTCAGCCCCAGCATTTT.

This clone has only a few counts. Other DNA sequences of this sample code for an identical CDR3. The V gene is TRBV11-2, the J gene TRBJ2-1; the D is unclear. The CDR3 is 13 amino acids. V was pared by 1 base and J by 5 bases, with 6 bases between. Germline V CDR1 and CDR2: SGHAT, FQNNGV. DNA of the CDR3: TGTGCCAGCAGCTTAGGACTCAACAATGAGCAGTTCTTC. Amino acid sequence: CASSLGLNNEQFF.

Only one count was recorded for this clone. The rearrangement uses TRBV29-1 and TRBJ1-2, with D maybe TRBD1 (5 bases). Germline V gene lookup returns CDR1 SQVTM and CDR2 ANQGSEA. The length of the CDR3 is 14 residues. V dropped 6 bases and J dropped 7 bases, with 21 bases sitting between them. CDR3 sequence reads: CSVVGIIAGRGYTF. Here the CDR3 DNA reads TGCAGCGTGGTGGGGATAATCGCGGGACGTGGCTACACCTTC.

This chain links TRBV3-1 (or the pseudogene TRBV3-2) with TRBJ1-6, with D uncertain. CDR1 LGHDT and CDR2 YNNKEL come from the germline V gene (reference sequence). The V and J ends lost 5 bases and 4 bases respectively, with 9 bases between them. CDR3 size: 14 residues. CDR3 DNA sequence: TGTGCCAGCAGCGAAGCCCCATATAATTCACCCCTCCACTTT. Amino acids: CASSEAPYNSPLHF.

The V and J genes are TRBV2 and TRBJ2-3, with a possible D match to TRBD1 (6 bases). Germline loops: CDR1 SNHLY, CDR2 FYNNEI. Trimming pared 3 bases from V and 3 bases from J, leaving 13 bases between. The length of the CDR3 is 15 residues. CDR3 loop: CASSDAGVRTDTQYF. The CDR3, as DNA: TGTGCCAGCAGTGACGCAGGGGTGAGGACAGATACGCAGTATTTT.

This chain links TRBV5-1 with TRBJ2-5, with D possibly being TRBD1 (6 bases). Germline V CDR1 and CDR2: SGHRS, YFSETQ. V shed 2 bases and J shed 2 bases, with 16 bases lying between them. The CDR3 totals 16 residues. CDR3 nucleotides: TGCGCCAGCAGCTTCCAAGTTGGGGGCAAGCAAGAGACCCAGTACTTC. Encoded protein: CASSFQVGGKQETQYF.